Following are 22 T cell receptor beta chains from one sample sequenced in a study of cytomegalovirus exposure and HLA in healthy donors. Vbeta (60) and Jbeta (13) primers were used in the PCR. The repertoire was sequenced with immunoSEQ multiplex PCR; TCRdb's copy has only in-frame clones and lacks some. The table lists over 100,000 clones, about 73% of them singletons, with 2% to 2.5% in the top ten. The material sequenced was PBMCs. The receptors come from a woman between 40 and 50 years old in good health and CMV-seropositive.

The CDR3 loop is CASSSAGTSSYNEQFF. CDR3 in DNA: TGTGCCAGCAGCTCCGCCGGGACTAGCTCCTACAATGAGCAGTTCTTC. The rearrangement links TRBV11-2 to TRBJ2-1, with 8 bases identical to TRBD2. V shed 4 bases, J shed 0 bases, and the junction held 5 bases outside the gene matches. The CDR3 sequence is 16 residues long. Germline V gives CDR1 SGHAT, CDR2 FQNNGV.

The V gene is TRBV5-1, the J gene TRBJ2-7, with D maybe TRBD1 (5 bases). The CDR3 is 15 residues long. Trimming cost V 4 bases and J 6 bases, with 20 bases left between them. Germline V lookup: CDR1 SGHRS, CDR2 YFSETQ. The CDR3: CASSPDLSGLAEQYF. DNA of the CDR3: TGCGCCAGCAGCCCTGATCTCTCAGGGCTGGCCGAGCAGTACTTC.

The chain combines TRBV5-1 with TRBJ2-1, with D possibly being TRBD2 (6 bases). V was shortened by 7 bases and J by 4 bases, with 21 bases between the two germline ends. The CDR3 has 16 residues. The germline gives CDR1 SGHRS, CDR2 YFSETQ. In DNA form, the CDR3 reads TGCGCCAGCTCCTGGATGGAGGGGTCCCGGTACAATGAGCAGTTCTTC. Amino acid sequence: CASSWMEGSRYNEQFF.

This chain joins TRBV18 and TRBJ2-1, with D tentatively TRBD1 (6 bases). This CDR3 contains 13 residues. V dropped 6 bases and J dropped 6 bases, with 12 bases sitting between them. Per the germline V gene, CDR1 is KGHSH and CDR2 is LQKENI. Here the CDR3 DNA reads TGTGCCAGCTCCTCGGTGGGGGCCAATGAGCAGTTCTTC. This gives the protein CASSSVGANEQFF. The full variable domain, its missing parts supplied by reference TRBV18 and TRBJ2-1, is NAGVMQNPRHLVRRRGQEARLRCSPMKGHSHVYWYRQLPEEGLKFMVYLQKENIIDESGMPKERFSAEFPKEGPSILRIQQVVRGDSAAYFCASSSVGANEQFFGPGTRLTVL.

This chain links TRBV6-6 with TRBJ2-7; D not certain. The CDR3 is 13 amino acids. Germline assignment: CDR1 MNHNY and CDR2 SVGAGI (reference sequence). Trimming cost V 7 bases and J 0 bases, with 10 bases left between them. The CDR3 region has the DNA TGTGCCAGCATGCCGGGTAGCTCCTACGAGCAGTACTTC. Translation: CASMPGSSYEQYF.

The chain has TRBV14 and TRBJ2-3, with 10 bases matching TRBD1. CDR1 is SGHDN and CDR2 is FVKESK in the germline V gene. This CDR3 spans 17 amino acids. J lost 3 bases, V lost 3 bases, and 9 bases had no gene match. CDR3 bases: TGTGCCAGCAGCCAGAGACAGGGGGCGTTGCGTACAGATACGCAGTATTTT. Residues: CASSQRQGALRTDTQYF.

The rearrangement uses TRBV11-1 and TRBJ2-7; D is possibly TRBD2 (5 bases). V was cut by 1 base and J by 1 base, with 5 bases left in between. Germline loops: CDR1 SGHAT, CDR2 FQDESV (reference sequence). CDR3 length equals 13 residues. CDR3 bases: TGTGCCAGCAGCTTAGGGAGGTCCTACGAGCAGTACTTC. It translates to CASSLGRSYEQYF.

V is TRBV11-1 and J is TRBJ2-5, with TRBD2 as a possible D gene (6 bases). Trimming shortened V by 1 base and J by 4 bases, and 13 bases separated the two germline ends. Germline-derived CDR1 and CDR2 are SGHAT and FQDESV (reference sequence). This CDR3 contains 15 residues. The CDR3 reads CASSLDVARGETQYF. CDR3 coding DNA: TGTGCCAGCAGCTTAGATGTAGCGCGGGGAGAGACCCAGTACTTC. Full variable domain (missing parts from reference TRBV11-1 and TRBJ2-5): EAEVAQSPRYKITEKSQAVAFWCDPISGHATLYWYRQILGQGPELLVQFQDESVVDDSQLPKDRFSAERLKGVDSTLKIQPAELGDSAMYLCASSLDVARGETQYFGPGTRLLVL.

CDR3 nucleotides: TGTGCCAGTAGTACCTCCGGACAGGGTGGCTACACCTTC. This codes for CASSTSGQGGYTF. The chain joins TRBV19 to TRBJ1-2; 8 bases match TRBD1. Germline loops: CDR1 LNHDA, CDR2 SQIVND (reference sequence). The CDR3 has 13 residues. V lost 4 bases, J lost 7 bases, and 5 bases stayed unmatched. The full variable domain, its missing parts supplied by reference TRBV19 and TRBJ1-2, is DGGITQSPKYLFRKEGQNVTLSCEQNLNHDAMYWYRQDPGQGLRLIYYSQIVNDFQKGDIAEGYSVSREKKESFPLTVTSAQKNPTAFYLCASSTSGQGGYTFGSGTRLTVV.

V gene TRBV7-2 combines with J gene TRBJ2-5; weak D call: TRBD2 (6 bases). The germline V gene encodes CDR1 SGHTA and CDR2 FQGNSA. The CDR3 has 13 residues. Deletions cut 4 bases from V and 3 bases from J, with 9 bases between. CDR3 bases: TGTGCCAGCAGCTGGGGACTTAAAGAGACCCAGTACTTC. Protein: CASSWGLKETQYF. The full variable domain, with the rest looked up from reference TRBV7-2 and TRBJ2-5, is GAGVSQSPSNKVTEKGKDVELRCDPISGHTALYWYRQSLGQGLEFLIYFQGNSAPDKSGLPSDRFSAERTGGSVSTLTIQRTQQEDSAVYLCASSWGLKETQYFGPGTRLLVL.

The chain uses TRBV18 and TRBJ1-4; TRBD1 agrees at 10 bases. Germline values: CDR1 KGHSH, CDR2 LQKENI. Trimming took 8 bases from V and 8 from J; bases not matched to a gene: 5. This CDR3 contains 13 residues. CDR3 sequence reads: CASQGTGEEKLFF. The DNA of the CDR3 is TGTGCCAGCCAAGGGACAGGGGAAGAAAAACTGTTTTTT.

The rearrangement joins TRBV4-2 to TRBJ2-3, with TRBD2 matching 8 bases. V trimming: 1 base; J trimming: 5 bases; junction bases outside the gene matches: 5. CDR3 length equals 15 residues. Germline assignment: CDR1 LGHNA and CDR2 YNFKEQ. The CDR3 DNA follows: TGTGCCAGCAGCCAAGCGGGGGGGCGAGGAGATACGCAGTATTTT. Its translation is CASSQAGGRGDTQYF.

The chain joins TRBV27 to TRBJ1-2; D unresolved. Germline V CDR1 and CDR2: MNHEY, SMNVEV (reference sequence). Trimming removed 6 bases from V and 6 bases from J, with 14 bases in between. The CDR3 covers 13 residues. Here the CDR3 reads CASRLQLTDGYTF. DNA for the CDR3: TGTGCCAGCAGGCTTCAACTCACCGATGGCTACACCTTC.

This clone was detected once. The chain links TRBV4-1 to TRBJ2-1, with 8 bases matching TRBD1. The length of the CDR3 is 17 residues. Germline lookup yields CDR1 MGHRA and CDR2 YSYEKL. The V segment lost 5 bases and the J segment 1 base; nucleotides outside the gene matches: 10. Written as DNA, the CDR3 is TGCGCCAGCAGCGTTGTTCCGACAGGGGTGTCCTACAATGAGCAGTTCTTC. This encodes CASSVVPTGVSYNEQFF.

This clone has just a few counts. This rearrangement joins TRBV28 to TRBJ2-7; weak D call: TRBD1 (5 bases). Germline CDR1 reads MDHEN; CDR2 reads SYDVKM. Trimming removed 6 bases at V and 2 bases at J, with 20 bases between. The CDR3 is 16 amino acids. The CDR3 DNA reads as TGTGCCAGCAGCCTAACGACAGTAAGGGGTCCCTACGAGCAGTACTTC. Its protein is CASSLTTVRGPYEQYF.

The CDR3 spells CASSIGLAGVWKTDTQYF. DNA for the CDR3: TGTGCCAGCAGCATTGGACTAGCGGGAGTATGGAAAACAGATACGCAGTATTTT. This rearrangement joins TRBV7-8 to TRBJ2-3, with 13 positions matching TRBD2. Germline V gene lookup returns CDR1 SGHVS and CDR2 FQNEAQ. The V segment lost 5 bases and the J segment 3 bases; nucleotides outside the gene matches: 11. This CDR3 is 18 amino acids long.

The chain is built from TRBV25-1 and TRBJ1-2, with 9 bases identical to TRBD1. V was pared by 8 bases and J by 8 bases, with 18 bases of the junction left unmatched. Germline V CDR1 and CDR2: MGHDK, SYGVNS. The CDR3 length is 16 residues. The CDR3 coding sequence is TGTGCCAGCGAACCGGGACAGGGCCTAGGGCGGCGGGGCTACACCTTC. Amino acid sequence: CASEPGQGLGRRGYTF.

V gene TRBV27 combines with J gene TRBJ2-7; 8 bases are a match to TRBD1. The V gene's germline CDR1 is MNHEY and CDR2 SMNVEV (reference sequence). This CDR3 contains 17 residues. V dropped 6 bases and J dropped 6; count of bases not matched to a gene: 19. CDR3 sequence reads: CASSRGQVRGMFREQYF. The CDR3 DNA is TGTGCCAGCAGCCGGGGACAGGTTAGGGGAATGTTCCGCGAGCAGTACTTC.

The chain has TRBV27 and TRBJ1-4; 7 nucleotides align to TRBD1. J lost 4 bases, V lost 6 bases, and 8 bases had no gene match. The CDR3 runs to 15 residues. Per germline, CDR1 MNHEY and CDR2 SMNVEV (reference sequence). In DNA form, the CDR3 reads TGTGCCAGCAGCCTAAGGACAGGTGTTAATGAAAAACTGTTTTTT. It is translated as CASSLRTGVNEKLFF.

This clone has a handful of counts. The chain links TRBV6-1 to TRBJ2-1; TRBD2 matches 10 bases. This CDR3 is built from 13 residues. CDR1 is MNHNS, CDR2 SASEGT, per germline. The J segment lost 7 bases and the V segment lost 6 bases, leaving 3 bases of the junction unmatched. Written as DNA, the CDR3 is TGTGCCAGCAGGAAGACTAGCGGGAATGAGCAGTTCTTC. It codes for CASRKTSGNEQFF.

This clone appeared a single time. The CDR3 reads CASSSQGAGYGYTF. The CDR3 DNA is TGTGCCAGCAGTTCCCAGGGGGCCGGATATGGCTACACCTTC. The rearrangement joins TRBV6-6 to TRBJ1-2; 8 bases agree with TRBD1. Per germline, CDR1 MNHNY and CDR2 SVGAGI (reference sequence). The CDR3 loop spans 14 amino acids. J lost 5 bases, V lost 4 bases, and 6 bases had no gene match.

The chain has TRBV5-5 and TRBJ1-4; D remains unclear. The germline V gene has CDR1 SGHKS and CDR2 YYEKEE (reference sequence). V gave up 0 bases and J gave up 11 bases, with 14 bases separating them. The CDR3 spans 14 residues. CDR3: CASSLGGARGKLFF. For the CDR3, the DNA is TGTGCCAGCAGCTTGGGGGGTGCCAGAGGGAAACTGTTTTTT. Together with reference TRBV5-5 and TRBJ1-4, the CDR3 gives the full variable domain: DAGVTQSPTHLIKTRGQQVTLRCSPISGHKSVSWYQQVLGQGPQFIFQYYEKEERGRGNFPDRFSARQFPNYSSELNVNALLLGDSALYLCASSLGGARGKLFFGSGTQLSVL.